This T cell receptor (beta chain) derives from a study of shared clonotypes between healthy human individuals. Germline lookup yields CDR1 SGDLS and CDR2 YYNGEE. The CDR3 has 14 amino acids. Trimming cost V 4 bases and J 8 bases; bases outside gene matches: 8. The unsorted samples had 80 million to 95 million PBMCs used for genomic DNA. Unsorted PBMC samples were amplified in replicate PCRs containing roughly 290 ng DNA, tens of thousands of T cell genomes. Original processing methods: ImmunoSEQ yielded junction-only sequences lacking quality scores, so filtering differed. This table comes from immunoSEQ multiplex PCR, and its TCRdb copy is limited to in-frame clones, with some not included. V, J and clone size reflect that table, while D and trimming were determined from the DNA. The data show hundreds of thousands of clones, 75% to 85% seen once.

The source of this sequence is a woman aged 40-49 years in good health. Some clones in this sample may be carry-over from other donors' samples. The chain employs TRBV9 and TRBJ1-3; 8 nucleotides line up with TRBD1. Material: PBMCs. CDR3 bases: TGTGCCAGCAGCCCCGGACAGGGAGGCTACACCATATATTTT. Amino acid sequence: CASSPGQGGYTIYF.